The 4 T cell receptor beta chains given below trace back to one sample, sequenced in a study of cytomegalovirus exposure and HLA in healthy donors. Primers for the PCR totalled 60 Vbeta and 13 Jbeta. The assay was immunoSEQ multiplex PCR, and TCRdb's table has in-frame clones only and misses some. The sample holds approximately 150,000 clones, approximately 80% seen once. The source material was PBMCs. The receptors come from a man in his forties in good health and CMV-seronegative.

The chain is built from TRBV7-2 and TRBJ2-3; 8 bases match TRBD2. Germline values: CDR1 SGHTA, CDR2 FQGNSA. The CDR3 contains 17 residues. V lost 1 base and J lost 3; bases outside the gene matches: 9. The CDR3 protein is CASSLEASGLVTDTQYF. For the CDR3, the DNA is TGTGCCAGCAGCTTAGAGGCTAGCGGGCTTGTGACAGATACGCAGTATTTT.

The CDR3: CASSYADTGELFF. The CDR3 DNA reads as TGTGCCAGCAGTTACGCAGACACCGGGGAGCTGTTTTTT. V gene TRBV6-5 combines with J gene TRBJ2-2; D not resolved. V was clipped by 2 bases and J by 3 bases, with 4 bases between them. Looked up from germline, CDR1 is MNHEY and CDR2 is SVGAGI. There are 13 residues in the CDR3.

The rearrangement uses TRBV7-2 and TRBJ1-1; D is unclear. Trimming took 2 bases from V and 2 from J, leaving 9 bases between them. CDR3 size: 14 residues. Germline CDR1 SGHTA, CDR2 FQGNSA. In DNA, the CDR3 is TGTGCCAGCAGCTTAAGATACAGCAACACTGAAGCTTTCTTT. Translating it yields CASSLRYSNTEAFF. The variable domain in full, completed from reference TRBV7-2 and TRBJ1-1, reads GAGVSQSPSNKVTEKGKDVELRCDPISGHTALYWYRQSLGQGLEFLIYFQGNSAPDKSGLPSDRFSAERTGGSVSTLTIQRTQQEDSAVYLCASSLRYSNTEAFFGQGTRLTVV.

The rearrangement links TRBV25-1 to TRBJ2-2; 8 positions agree with TRBD1. After removal of 4 bases from V and 4 bases from J, the junction contained 5 bases not matched to a gene. This CDR3 is built from 15 residues. The germline V gene encodes CDR1 MGHDK and CDR2 SYGVNS. CDR3 residues: CASSAPTGVTGELFF. CDR3 nucleotides: TGTGCCAGCAGTGCCCCGACAGGGGTCACCGGGGAGCTGTTTTTT. The full variable domain, completed using reference TRBV25-1 and TRBJ2-2, is EADIYQTPRYLVIGTGKKITLECSQTMGHDKMYWYQQDPGMELHLIHYSYGVNSTEKGDLSSESTVSRIRTEHFPLTLESARPSHTSQYLCASSAPTGVTGELFFGEGSRLTVL.